The entry below gives a single T cell receptor beta chain sequence along with its context. Its antigen is currently not known. No much larger clonotype is one base removed from it; base qualities were not supplied. The source of the sample is a study of shared T cell receptors in the human thymus (TCRdb year 2021). Study-level background: The study investigated the way shared, self-reactive T-cell receptor alpha chains are produced in the human thymus.

Ends trimmed: V by 4 bases, J by 2 bases; bases unmatched to a gene: 4. The CDR3, from cysteine to phenylalanine, totals 15 residues. The entry retains the CDR3 DNA only, 45 bases that are in frame from base 1. CDR1 and CDR2, looked up from the germline V gene, are MDHEN and SYDVKM. Libraries came from the immunoSEQ multiplex PCR assay. TCRdb took this table from immuneACCESS and kept in-frame rearrangements with V and J called. Such tables lack part of the clones; where checked against another copy, unresolved V genes explain under half of the gap, and the rest is unexplained. The sample contains some 720,000 clones, roughly 90% of them found a single time. About 0.01% of the sample rests with the top ten. These same records also appear under a second study, on human thymus T cells. As noted in the second study: Donors were immunologically healthy infants undergoing open corrective cardiac surgery for congenital heart defects in Finland. Thymus tissue was collected as surgical resects that were removed during corrective cardiac surgery. Biased V and J gene segment usage appeared to be present in both thymic and peripheral blood repertoires. According to the related research, thymic TCR repertoires were highly overlapping among unrelated individuals. TCR alpha and beta repertoires from seven to nine infant thymus samples and a few related peripheral blood samples were characterized in the study. The infant donors were roughly 6 to 244 days old, and the cohort included five to seven males and a couple of females. Thymocytes were released mechanically from tissue and stored at -70 °C as pellets of roughly 9.5-31 million cells. Genomic DNA was extracted from frozen cell pellets with a QIAsymphony instrument. The immunoSEQ multiplex PCR assay was used to amplify the TCRB and TCRAD loci from a standardized quantity of quality-controlled genomic DNA. The amplicons covered the V(D)J region and were long enough to include the CDR3 and to identify the V and J genes. The amplicons were sequenced on an Illumina platform via the commercial immunoSEQ service. Primer bias and sequencing errors were corrected using previously described methods, and TCRAD and TCRB definitions followed the IMGT database. Analysis of the repertoires was done with immunoSEQ Analyzer 3.0 and VDJTools and included basic statistics, V/J segment usage, diversity estimates, rarefaction and pairwise overlap. Diversity was estimated using the Chao1, ChaoE, Efron-Thisted, Shannon and inverse Simpson indices, and was also estimated on datasets down-sampled to the size of the smallest sample. Repertoire overlap was assessed by strict matching of CDR3 nucleotide sequence, V gene and J gene, and clustering was done by Jaccard-based multidimensional scaling. On average, thymus samples yielded around 800,000 unique TCRB clonotypes, whereas blood samples yielded 65,000 to 100,000.

The sample comprised thymocytes. This TCR derives from a boy in the first two years of life with a congenital heart defect. Donor details come from another sample of the same person, matched by shared clones. The receptor chain draws on TRBV28 and TRBJ1-4, with 7 bases in between that match TRBD1. The CDR3 in this case is CASSSRGSTNEKLFF. The DNA sequence reads TGTGCCAGCAGTTCCAGGGGGTCGACTAATGAAAAACTGTTTTTT.